The 15 T cell receptor beta chains below were found in one sample sequenced in a study of T cell repertoires in cytomegalovirus infection. TCRdb reprocessed the reads via MiXCR and lists one record per CDR3 protein. The data hold 570,000 or so distinct CDR3 sequences, with about 40% observed a single time. The antigens of these receptors remain unknown. The material was cultured PBMCs, obtained from culture after CMV antigen stimulation. All receptors derive from a human donor in good health (CMV status not recorded). Some clones in this sample may be carry-over from other donors' samples.

The J gene is TRBJ2-6, the V gene TRBV12-3 or TRBV12-4; weak D call: TRBD1 (6 bases). V was clipped by 5 bases and J by 2 bases, with 13 bases between them. The length of the CDR3 is 16 residues. The CDR3 loop is CASSEQGRAGANVLTF. CDR3 coding DNA: TGTGCCAGCAGTGAACAGGGTCGGGCTGGGGCCAACGTCCTGACTTTC.

V usage is TRBV7-6 and J usage is TRBJ1-5; 9 bases are a match to TRBD1. Trimming took 4 bases from V and 3 from J; bases not matched to a gene: 10. The CDR3 sequence is 17 residues long. The germline gives CDR1 SGHVS, CDR2 FNYEAQ. CDR3 sequence reads: CASSSEGTGWDNQPQHF. The CDR3 nucleotides read TGTGCCAGCAGCTCCGAGGGGACAGGGTGGGACAATCAGCCCCAGCATTTT. Together with reference TRBV7-6 and TRBJ1-5, the CDR3 gives the full variable domain: GAGVSQSPRYKVTKRGQDVALRCDPISGHVSLYWYRQALGQGPEFLTYFNYEAQQDKSGLPNDRFSAERPEGSISTLTIQRTEQRDSAMYRCASSSEGTGWDNQPQHFGDGTRLSIL.

This clonotype was observed a few times. The rearrangement uses TRBV29-1 and TRBJ1-1, with D uncertain. The CDR3 length is 13 residues. Trimming removed 5 bases from V and 1 base from J, with 11 bases in between. Germline V gene lookup returns CDR1 SQVTM and CDR2 ANQGSEA. The CDR3 region has the DNA TGCAGCGTTCTAGGCCCAAGGAACACTGAAGCTTTCTTT. It is translated as CSVLGPRNTEAFF.

The rearrangement uses TRBV4-2 and TRBJ2-5; the D gene is possibly TRBD1 (7 bases). CDR1 and CDR2 from the germline V gene are LGHNA and YNFKEQ. The CDR3 spans 17 residues. With 1 base removed from V and 5 bases from J, the gap between germline ends came to 20 bases. CDR3 sequence reads: CASSQGYPQGEEETQYF. The CDR3 DNA follows: TGTGCCAGCAGCCAAGGGTATCCCCAGGGGGAGGAGGAGACCCAGTACTTC.

The table lists this clonotype with a count of one. The V gene is TRBV27, the J gene TRBJ2-5; D perhaps matches TRBD1 (5 bases). The germline CDR1 and CDR2 sequences are MNHEY and SMNVEV (reference sequence). The CDR3 contains 14 residues. The V gene lost 3 bases and the J gene lost 1 base, with 9 bases spanning the gap. The CDR3 coding sequence is TGTGCCAGCAGTTTTCCAGGGATCCAAGAGACCCAGTACTTC. This encodes CASSFPGIQETQYF.

This clonotype was detected only a few times. The rearrangement joins TRBV7-2 to TRBJ2-5; TRBD1 aligns across 11 bases. After removal of 4 bases from V and 2 bases from J, the junction contained 0 bases not matched to a gene. CDR1 and CDR2 (germline): SGHTA, FQGNSA. This CDR3 spans 14 amino acids. The CDR3 region is CASSWDRGQETQYF. The DNA of the CDR3 is TGTGCCAGCAGCTGGGACAGGGGGCAAGAGACCCAGTACTTC.

The J gene is TRBJ1-2, the V gene TRBV3-1; D uncertain. From germline, CDR1 is LGHDT and CDR2 YNNKEL (reference sequence). The CDR3 has 13 residues. V dropped 0 bases and J dropped 5 bases, with 7 bases sitting between them. The CDR3 DNA sequence: TGTGCCAGCAGCCAAGAAAGGATTTATGGCTACACCTTC. Translation gives CASSQERIYGYTF. Looking up the rest from reference TRBV3-1 and TRBJ1-2 gives the full variable domain: DTAVSQTPKYLVTQMGNDKSIKCEQNLGHDTMYWYKQDSKKFLKIMFSYNNKELIINETVPNRFSPKSPDKAHLNLHINSLELGDSAVYFCASSQERIYGYTFGSGTRLTVV.

CDR3 nucleotide sequence: TGTGCCATCAGTGAGTCGATTGGACGGGGGGGGTCCAAAGAGACCCAGTACTTC. Translated: CAISESIGRGGSKETQYF. V usage is TRBV10-3 and J usage is TRBJ2-5, with 8 bases lining up with TRBD2. This CDR3 is built from 18 residues. CDR1 is ENHRY, CDR2 SYGVKD, per germline. With 0 bases clipped from V and 3 bases from J, the junction kept 12 bases outside the gene matches.

The sample holds many counts of this clonotype. The CDR3 DNA reads as TGTGCCAGCAGCCCGGGAGTCGAGACCCAGTACTTC. It translates to CASSPGVETQYF. The rearrangement joins TRBV7-6 to TRBJ2-5; perhaps TRBD2 as D (6 bases). The V gene lost 5 bases and the J gene lost 5 bases, with 9 bases spanning the gap. The CDR3 length is 12 residues. Germline values: CDR1 SGHVS, CDR2 FNYEAQ.

The rearrangement links TRBV7-9 to TRBJ2-2, with TRBD2 as a possible D gene (6 bases). In germline, CDR1 is SEHNR, CDR2 FQNEAQ (reference sequence). V lost 6 bases and J 8 bases, leaving 13 bases between the germline ends. This CDR3 comprises 13 residues. The chain's CDR3 is CASSYSGMGELFF. DNA of the CDR3: TGTGCCAGCAGTTATAGCGGAATGGGGGAGCTGTTTTTT.

The chain uses TRBV4-3 and TRBJ1-6; 7 bases align to TRBD1. V trimming: 0 bases; J trimming: 5 bases; junction bases outside the gene matches: 13. CDR1 is LGHNA, CDR2 YSLEER, per germline. The CDR3 loop spans 19 amino acids. In DNA, the CDR3 is TGCGCCAGCAGCCAAGACCTTTTACTCGCCGGGACAGATAATTCACCCCTCCACTTT. This encodes CASSQDLLLAGTDNSPLHF.

The chain combines TRBV24-1 with TRBJ1-1; D ambiguous. CDR1 is KGHDR and CDR2 is SFDVKD in the germline V gene. V was cut by 1 base and J by 2 bases, with 7 bases left in between. This CDR3 has 14 amino acids. CDR3 nucleotides: TGTGCCACCAGTGATTTTGGCACTAACACTGAAGCTTTCTTT. Protein: CATSDFGTNTEAFF.

The chain recombines TRBV20-1 with TRBJ2-5; D perhaps matches TRBD2 (5 bases). This CDR3 contains 12 residues. CDR1 is DFQATT and CDR2 is SNEGSKA in the germline V gene (reference sequence). V lost 3 bases and J 3 bases, leaving 8 bases between the germline ends. The CDR3 loop reads CSARGSEETQYF. The CDR3 nucleotides are TGCAGTGCTAGGGGGAGCGAAGAGACCCAGTACTTC.

The chain employs TRBV7-6 and TRBJ1-1; D uncertain. The CDR3 runs 16 residues. CDR1 is SGHVS and CDR2 is FNYEAQ in the germline V gene. Trimming took 4 bases from V and 1 from J, leaving 16 bases between them. The CDR3 nucleotides read TGTGCCAGCAGCTCGAGGTGGGCGGATCCGAACACTGAAGCTTTCTTT. Encoded protein: CASSSRWADPNTEAFF.

CDR3 region: CASSLEFPDTEAFF. In DNA form, the CDR3 reads TGTGCCAGCAGCTTAGAGTTTCCGGACACTGAAGCTTTCTTT. The V call is TRBV7-9, the J call TRBJ1-1; no definite D call. Germline CDR1 and CDR2: SEHNR and FQNEAQ (reference sequence). The CDR3 length is 14 residues. V was clipped by 1 base and J by 3 bases, with 9 bases between them.